A single sample gave rise to the 8 T cell receptor beta chains below, sequenced in a study of CD8+CD57+ T cells in acquired aplastic anemia. The use of genomic DNA as template underpinned the TCR beta VDJ and CDR3 profiling. Each CDR3 protein is one row after TCRdb ran MiXCR on the reads. This sample carries 150,000 to 200,000 distinct CDR3 sequences, around 63% of them seen once, and the ten largest clones take more than 40%. CD8+CD57+ cell expansion had been shown by flow cytometry in patients chosen for sequencing. Sequenced input: sorted CD4+, CD8+, or CD8+CD57+ T cells (not recorded which) from PBMCs. All receptors come from a human donor with aplastic anemia.

The genes are TRBV4-2 and TRBJ2-2, with 9 bases fitting TRBD2. The ends lost 0 bases at V and 7 bases at J; junction bases unmatched: 9. This CDR3 has 17 amino acids. Germline V lookup: CDR1 LGHNA, CDR2 YNFKEQ. Here the CDR3 DNA reads TGTGCCAGCAGCCAAGATTGGGCTAGCGGGAAGAGCGGGGAGCTGTTTTTT. Amino acids: CASSQDWASGKSGELFF.

This chain joins TRBV7-3 and TRBJ2-7; 8 bases line up with TRBD2. J was trimmed by 4 bases and V by 3 bases; bases with no gene match: 8. The CDR3 totals 15 residues. Germline assignment: CDR1 SGHTA and CDR2 FQGTGA. CDR3 in amino acids: CASSLDPGGAYEQYF. CDR3 coding DNA: TGTGCCAGCAGCTTGGATCCCGGGGGGGCGTACGAGCAGTACTTC.

On this clonotype itself: At one end the junction does not follow the germline gene, possibly because of a read error. This sequence joins TRBV5-1 and TRBJ2-3; 9 bases agree with TRBD1. Per the germline V gene, CDR1 is SGHRS and CDR2 is YFSETQ. The CDR3 contains 15 residues. The CDR3 sequence: CASSLVTGGQDTQYF. DNA for the CDR3: TGTGCCAGCAGCTTGGTGACAGGGGGTCAAGATACGCAGTATTTT.

The rearrangement uses TRBV30 and TRBJ2-5; D uncertain. Germline V lookup: CDR1 GTSNPN, CDR2 SVGIG (reference sequence). With 0 bases removed from V and 4 bases from J, the gap between germline ends came to 9 bases. The length of the CDR3 is 13 residues. The CDR3 loop is CAWSVIPGETQYF. DNA for the CDR3: TGTGCCTGGAGTGTCATCCCGGGAGAGACCCAGTACTTC. The complete variable domain, with remaining parts taken from reference TRBV30 and TRBJ2-5, reads SQTIHQWPATLVQPVGSPLSLECTVEGTSNPNLYWYRQAAGRGLQLLFYSVGIGQISSEVPQNLSASRPQDRQFILSSKKLLLSDSGFYLCAWSVIPGETQYFGPGTRLLVL.

The table lists this clonotype with a few counts. The chain links TRBV20-1 to TRBJ2-5; unclear D gene. The CDR3 totals 11 residues. Germline CDR1 and CDR2: DFQATT and SNEGSKA (reference sequence). V was shortened by 3 bases and J by 2 bases, with 4 bases between the two germline ends. The CDR3 DNA reads as TGCAGTGCTAGCCGGCAAGAGACCCAGTACTTC. Encoded protein: CSASRQETQYF.

The rearrangement links TRBV7-9 to TRBJ2-5, with D possibly being TRBD1 (6 bases). Looked up from germline, CDR1 is SEHNR and CDR2 is FQNEAQ (reference sequence). There are 17 residues in the CDR3. Between the trimmed V and J ends, which lost 1 base and 5 bases, there was a span of 20 bases. CDR3 loop: CASSLGDLRGLDETQYF. CDR3 DNA sequence: TGTGCCAGCAGCTTAGGTGACCTTAGGGGGTTGGATGAGACCCAGTACTTC.

On this clonotype itself: A much bigger clone sits one base away, suggesting this may be a read error. The gene calls are TRBV6-2 or TRBV6-3 and TRBJ1-1; D remains ambiguous. CDR1 is MNHEY and CDR2 is SVGEGT in the germline V gene. The CDR3 length is 14 residues. The CDR3 region has the DNA TGTGCCAGCGGTTACTCTGGACCGGGTACTGAAGCTTTCTTT. Translation: CASGYSGPGTEAFF.

The rearrangement uses TRBV29-1 and TRBJ2-1, with a possible D match to TRBD2 (5 bases). The germline V gene encodes CDR1 SQVTM and CDR2 ANQGSEA. V was shortened by 4 bases and J by 4 bases, with 11 bases between the two germline ends. This CDR3 has 13 amino acids. The CDR3 region is CSVAPDSYNEQFF. The DNA of the CDR3 is TGCAGCGTTGCGCCGGACTCATACAATGAGCAGTTCTTC.